The clone carrying this T cell receptor beta chain was seen once. Two negative PCRs, clearance, or symptom resolution were required of recovered Cohort 3 donors. The data derive from a study of blood T cell repertoires in COVID-19. Germline loops: CDR1 KGHSH, CDR2 LQKENI. The CDR3 covers 16 residues. V lost 4 bases and J 2 bases, leaving 18 bases between the germline ends. Assay used: immunoSEQ multiplex PCR; TCRdb lists only in-frame clones, some missing. The sample has about 240,000 clones, more than 85% seen once. The V and J genes are TRBV18 and TRBJ2-7; D is possibly TRBD2 (5 bases). Input material: PBMCs or T cells enriched from blood (not recorded which). The sequence was collected from a man aged 35 to 55 who had recovered from COVID-19. CDR3: CASSLVVQDSAYEQYF. Written as DNA, the CDR3 is TGTGCCAGCTCACTTGTGGTCCAGGACTCCGCCTACGAGCAGTACTTC. Combining the CDR3 with reference TRBV18 and TRBJ2-7 gives the whole variable domain NAGVMQNPRHLVRRRGQEARLRCSPMKGHSHVYWYRQLPEEGLKFMVYLQKENIIDESGMPKERFSAEFPKEGPSILRIQQVVRGDSAAYFCASSLVVQDSAYEQYFGPGTRLTVT.